The next 22 T cell receptor beta chains were all read from a single sample in a study of blood T cell repertoires in COVID-19. Repertoires were generated with immunoSEQ multiplex PCR, while TCRdb's copy carries only in-frame clones and drops some. The top ten clones hold 2.5% to 3.5% of a sample with about 190,000 clones, approximately 86% of them seen once. Sequenced material: peripheral blood. The receptors shown here come from a man between 40 and 49 years old with active or convalescent COVID-19.

This chain links TRBV5-8 with TRBJ2-1; maybe TRBD1 (6 bases). Germline CDR1 and CDR2: SGHTS and YDEGEE. V was shortened by 2 bases and J by 8 bases, with 17 bases between the two germline ends. This CDR3 has 15 residues. The CDR3 coding sequence is TGTGCCAGCAGCTTAGGTCGAAACAGGGTAGATGAGCAGTTCTTC. Translated: CASSLGRNRVDEQFF.

The table lists this clone with a few counts. The chain has TRBV7-8 and TRBJ1-2, with TRBD1 as a possible D gene (5 bases). Trimming pared 0 bases from V and 8 bases from J, leaving 19 bases between. Per germline, CDR1 SGHVS and CDR2 FQNEAQ. This CDR3 spans 16 amino acids. CDR3 amino acids: CASSLALTGALKGYTF. In DNA, the CDR3 is TGTGCCAGCAGCTTAGCGCTTACAGGCGCGCTAAAGGGCTACACCTTC.

The sample holds a few counts of this clone. The gene calls are TRBV2 and TRBJ2-1; 11 bases line up with TRBD2. With V trimmed by 7 bases and J by 2 bases, 4 bases remained unmatched. The CDR3 covers 15 residues. Germline lookup yields CDR1 SNHLY and CDR2 FYNNEI. CDR3 loop: CASMRLAGPYNEQFF. In DNA form, the CDR3 reads TGTGCCAGCATGAGACTAGCGGGGCCCTACAATGAGCAGTTCTTC. The complete variable domain, with remaining parts taken from reference TRBV2 and TRBJ2-1, reads EPEVTQTPSHQVTQMGQEVILRCVPISNHLYFYWYRQILGQKVEFLVSFYNNEISEKSEIFDDQFSVERPDGSNFTLKIRSTKLEDSAMYFCASMRLAGPYNEQFFGPGTRLTVL.

V and J are TRBV6-1 and TRBJ1-1; 8 bases line up with TRBD1. The CDR3 extends over 14 amino acids. Trimming cost V 6 bases and J 2 bases; bases outside gene matches: 5. Germline V CDR1 and CDR2: MNHNS, SASEGT. The CDR3 DNA reads as TGTGCCAGCAGCGGGACAGGTTCAAACACTGAAGCTTTCTTT. Amino acid sequence: CASSGTGSNTEAFF.

CDR3 sequence reads: CASSRAGGSTDTQYF. The CDR3 region has the DNA TGTGCCAGCTCGCGAGCGGGGGGGAGCACAGATACGCAGTATTTT. The chain links TRBV18 to TRBJ2-3, with 10 positions matching TRBD2. Per germline, CDR1 KGHSH and CDR2 LQKENI. Germline trimming cut 6 bases from V and 0 bases from J; bases unmatched to any gene: 3. CDR3 length: 15 residues.

The J gene is TRBJ2-5, the V gene TRBV12-5; the D gene is possibly TRBD1 (6 bases). There are 18 residues in the CDR3. With 0 bases removed from V and 5 bases from J, the gap between germline ends came to 22 bases. Germline V gene lookup returns CDR1 LGHNT and CDR2 FRNRAP. The CDR3 reads CASGLVPGPYREQETQYF. The DNA of the CDR3 is TGTGCTAGTGGTTTGGTACCGGGCCCCTACAGGGAACAGGAGACCCAGTACTTC.

In this sample, this clone turned up once. The gene calls are TRBV5-6 and TRBJ2-5; unclear D gene. The CDR3 is 13 residues long. V was trimmed by 3 bases and J by 1 base, leaving 7 bases between them. The V gene's germline CDR1 is SGHDT and CDR2 YYEEEE. The CDR3 coding sequence is TGTGCCAGCAGCTATAGGAGCCAAGAGACCCAGTACTTC. Its protein is CASSYRSQETQYF.

The chain carries TRBV9 and TRBJ2-3; 11 bases map to TRBD1. The V gene end was trimmed by 3 bases and the J gene end by 4 bases; junction bases not matched to a gene: 7. The CDR3 extends over 16 amino acids. Germline CDR1 SGDLS, CDR2 YYNGEE. Written as DNA, the CDR3 is TGTGCCAGCAGCGCAGCCGGGACAGGGGGTTCAGATACGCAGTATTTT. Protein: CASSAAGTGGSDTQYF.

V and J are TRBV18 and TRBJ1-1; D not resolved. The germline V gene encodes CDR1 KGHSH and CDR2 LQKENI. The CDR3 has 12 amino acids. Trimming took off 4 bases at V and 6 bases at J, with 9 bases between the two ends. The CDR3 region is CASSLGSPEAFF. Here the CDR3 DNA reads TGTGCCAGCTCACTGGGCAGCCCTGAAGCTTTCTTT.

Written as DNA, the CDR3 is TGTGCCAGCAGTTTCAGTGGGGGCACAGAAGCTTTCTTT. The encoded protein is CASSFSGGTEAFF. The chain employs TRBV12-3 or TRBV12-4 and TRBJ1-1, with a possible D match to TRBD1 (6 bases). The CDR3 covers 13 residues. V was cut by 3 bases and J by 8 bases, with 13 bases left in between.

The chain couples TRBV4-2 to TRBJ1-1; D gene ambiguous. This CDR3 has 16 residues. The ends were cut back, 0 bases at V and 0 bases at J, with 11 bases in the middle. In germline, CDR1 is LGHNA, CDR2 YNFKEQ. This chain's CDR3 is CASSQEALRLNTEAFF. Written as DNA, the CDR3 is TGTGCCAGCAGCCAAGAAGCACTAAGATTGAACACTGAAGCTTTCTTT.

This rearrangement joins TRBV7-9 to TRBJ2-5; D is possibly TRBD1 (6 bases). CDR1 is SEHNR, CDR2 FQNEAQ, per germline (reference sequence). The CDR3 extends over 14 amino acids. Trimming cost V 5 bases and J 4 bases, with 14 bases left between them. CDR3 DNA sequence: TGTGCCAGCAGCGCGAAGGGGGTACGAGAGACCCAGTACTTC. It codes for CASSAKGVRETQYF.

A single count supports this clone. The J gene is TRBJ2-5, the V gene TRBV7-3, with a weak D call TRBD2 (5 bases). The CDR3 is 16 amino acids. Per the germline V gene, CDR1 is SGHTA and CDR2 is FQGTGA. Trimming removed 0 bases at V and 1 base at J, with 12 bases between. The CDR3 region has the DNA TGTGCCAGCAGCTTAACGGGTCCCGGGATCCAAGAGACCCAGTACTTC. This sequence encodes CASSLTGPGIQETQYF. Full variable domain (remainder filled in from reference TRBV7-3 and TRBJ2-5): GAGVSQTPSNKVTEKGKYVELRCDPISGHTALYWYRQSLGQGPEFLIYFQGTGAADDSGLPNDRFFAVRPEGSVSTLKIQRTERGDSAVYLCASSLTGPGIQETQYFGPGTRLLVL.

This chain connects TRBV30 to TRBJ1-2; weak D call: TRBD1 (6 bases). Germline loops: CDR1 GTSNPN, CDR2 SVGIG (reference sequence). The CDR3 sequence is 11 residues long. The V and J ends lost 7 bases and 8 bases respectively, with 14 bases between them. This CDR3 is CASPGGGGYTF. CDR3 coding DNA: TGTGCCTCCCCGGGGGGCGGCGGCTACACCTTC. The full variable domain, rest sourced from reference TRBV30 and TRBJ1-2, is SQTIHQWPATLVQPVGSPLSLECTVEGTSNPNLYWYRQAAGRGLQLLFYSVGIGQISSEVPQNLSASRPQDRQFILSSKKLLLSDSGFYLCASPGGGGYTFGSGTRLTVV.

This chain uses TRBV4-2 with TRBJ1-4; D possibly corresponds to TRBD1 (5 bases). Per the germline V gene, CDR1 is LGHNA and CDR2 is YNFKEQ. The CDR3 is 19 residues long. V lost 0 bases to trimming and J lost 1 base, with 18 bases between them. The CDR3 here is CASSQEGELGLVTNEKLFF. The CDR3 nucleotides read TGTGCCAGCAGCCAAGAAGGTGAATTGGGGCTGGTAACTAATGAAAAACTGTTTTTT.

The CDR3 coding sequence is TGTGCCAGCAGCACCCGACAGGGGCAGAATGAAAAACTGTTTTTT. This sequence encodes CASSTRQGQNEKLFF. The J gene is TRBJ1-4, the V gene TRBV7-9, with 8 bases aligning to TRBD1. The CDR3 contains 15 residues. V trimming: 5 bases; J trimming: 5 bases; junction bases outside the gene matches: 7. From germline, CDR1 is SEHNR and CDR2 FQNEAQ (reference sequence).

This chain links TRBV11-3 with TRBJ2-3; D perhaps matches TRBD1 (6 bases). Germline V gene data show CDR1 as SGHNT and CDR2 as YENEEA. V was pared by 5 bases and J by 5 bases, with 8 bases between. The CDR3 spans 12 residues. The CDR3 loop is CASSKQGDTQYF. The DNA of the CDR3 is TGTGCCAGCAGCAAACAGGGAGATACGCAGTATTTT.

The J gene is TRBJ1-1, the V gene TRBV6-5; 7 positions match TRBD1. Unmatched junction bases numbered 7, after V lost 6 bases and J lost 6 bases. The CDR3 length is 13 residues. Germline V lookup: CDR1 MNHEY, CDR2 SVGAGI. The CDR3 nucleotides are TGTGCCAGCAGGTCAGGGGGGCCGTCTGAAGCTTTCTTT. Protein product: CASRSGGPSEAFF.

V and J are TRBV5-5 and TRBJ2-1; D is perhaps TRBD1 (7 bases). V lost 0 bases to trimming and J lost 9 bases, with 13 bases between them. This CDR3 region has 14 residues. Germline V gene data show CDR1 as SGHKS and CDR2 as YYEKEE (reference sequence). The CDR3 is CASSLGQGGIEQFF. The CDR3 nucleotides read TGTGCCAGCAGCTTGGGCCAGGGGGGAATTGAGCAGTTCTTC.

The gene calls are TRBV11-2 and TRBJ2-1; TRBD2 aligns across 9 bases. The CDR3 is 14 residues long. Germline trimming cut 5 bases from V and 6 bases from J; bases unmatched to any gene: 5. Germline assignment: CDR1 SGHAT and CDR2 FQNNGV. The CDR3: CASSPGLAFNEQFF. The CDR3 DNA is TGTGCCAGCAGCCCGGGACTAGCATTCAATGAGCAGTTCTTC.

This rearrangement joins TRBV5-1 to TRBJ2-3, with TRBD2 identical over 7 bases. V was pared by 3 bases and J by 0 bases, with 7 bases of the junction left unmatched. Germline lookup yields CDR1 SGHRS and CDR2 YFSETQ. CDR3 length: 16 residues. CDR3: CASSSTLAASTDTQYF. The DNA for the CDR3 is TGCGCCAGCAGCTCGACCCTAGCGGCTAGCACAGATACGCAGTATTTT.

This clone showed up just once. The V and J genes are TRBV24-1 and TRBJ1-2; 7 bases fit TRBD1. Germline V gene sequence: CDR1 KGHDR, CDR2 SFDVKD. V lost 7 bases to trimming and J lost 8 bases; unmatched junction nucleotides: 9. This CDR3 is 13 amino acids long. CDR3 bases: TGTGCCACCAGCTTGGACAGGTACAACGGCTACACCTTC. Residues: CATSLDRYNGYTF.